This record looks at one TCR beta chain sequence and its context. Its matching antigen is unknown. The sample originates from a study of immune heterogeneity within non-small cell lung tumors. About the research overall: The tumors comprised a few squamous cell carcinomas, around 9 non-squamous carcinomas and 1 not otherwise specified. General study points: Identical dominant CDR3 beta clonotypes were found recurring across a patient's tumor sites, along with site-unique high-frequency clones.

Genomic DNA from bulk tumor acted as the template, and roughly 0.55 ug was loaded per sample. In surgery, several biopsies were collected from each primary tumor at widely spaced sites. Untreated, newly diagnosed non-small cell lung cancer patients underwent curative surgery. Donation came from patients with newly diagnosed non-small cell lung cancer who were having surgery with curative intent. Multiplex PCR (32 V and 13 J primers) was used to amplify the TCR beta CDR3. TCRdb re-called the multiplex PCR reads through MiXCR, storing one row per CDR3 protein. Seen here are about 2,700 distinct CDR3 sequences, approximately 55% observed once, and the top ten hold 11%. The CDR3 is made up of 14 amino acids. Germline lookup yields CDR1 SGHNT and CDR2 YENEEA. V lost 2 bases and J 2 bases, leaving 8 bases between the germline ends.

V and J are TRBV11-3 and TRBJ2-3; D unresolved. The receptor's source is a man aged 60 to 69 with non-small cell lung cancer. The specimen sequenced was lung tumor tissue. The CDR3 DNA follows: TGTGCCAGCAGCTTAACAGCGAACACAGATACGCAGTATTTT. It yields the protein CASSLTANTDTQYF.